This note documents a single TCR beta chain sequence. This sample is part of a study of blood T cell repertoires in COVID-19. Authors' analysis steps: Nucleated cell counts were estimated from reference gene primer amplification. The data were produced by immunoSEQ multiplex PCR, yet TCRdb's version contains in-frame clones alone and is incomplete. The V and J calls and clone size are taken from that table; D and trimming were inferred from the DNA. The data contain roughly 130,000 clones, approximately 88% of them seen just once; the ten biggest clones take up approximately 12%. The CDR3 extends over 19 amino acids. Germline CDR1 and CDR2: SGHTA and FQGNSA. Trimming at V came to 3 bases and at J to 0 bases, leaving 10 bases not matched to a gene.

Sample: peripheral blood. The chain recombines TRBV7-2 with TRBJ2-6, with TRBD1 matching over 8 bases. The clonotype comes from a woman in her twenties or thirties who had recovered from COVID-19. Written as DNA, the CDR3 is TGTGCCAGCAGCTTTCCTCGGACAGGGAAAAGCTCTGGGGCCAACGTCCTGACTTTC. Protein product: CASSFPRTGKSSGANVLTF.